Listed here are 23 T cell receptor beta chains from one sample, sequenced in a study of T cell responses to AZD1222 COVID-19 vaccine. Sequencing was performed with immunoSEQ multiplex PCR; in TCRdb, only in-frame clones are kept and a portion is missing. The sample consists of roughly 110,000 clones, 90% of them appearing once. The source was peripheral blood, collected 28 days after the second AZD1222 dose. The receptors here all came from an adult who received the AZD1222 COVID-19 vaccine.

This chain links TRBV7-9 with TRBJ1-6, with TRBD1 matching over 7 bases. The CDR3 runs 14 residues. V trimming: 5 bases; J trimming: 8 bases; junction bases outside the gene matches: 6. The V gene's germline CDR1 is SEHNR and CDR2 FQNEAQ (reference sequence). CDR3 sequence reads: CASSLNRGDSPLHF. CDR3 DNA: TGTGCCAGCAGCCTAAACAGGGGTGATTCACCCCTCCACTTT. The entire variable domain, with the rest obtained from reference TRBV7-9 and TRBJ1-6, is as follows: DTGVSQNPRHKITKRGQNVTFRCDPISEHNRLYWYRQTLGQGPEFLTYFQNEAQLEKSRLLSDRFSAERPKGSFSTLEIQRTEQGDSAMYLCASSLNRGDSPLHFGNGTRLTVT.

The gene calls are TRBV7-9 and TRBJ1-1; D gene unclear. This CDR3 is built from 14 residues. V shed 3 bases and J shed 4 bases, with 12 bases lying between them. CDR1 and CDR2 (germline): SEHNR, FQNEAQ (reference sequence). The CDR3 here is CASSFMETGTEAFF. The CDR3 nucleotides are TGTGCCAGCAGCTTTATGGAGACTGGCACTGAAGCTTTCTTT.

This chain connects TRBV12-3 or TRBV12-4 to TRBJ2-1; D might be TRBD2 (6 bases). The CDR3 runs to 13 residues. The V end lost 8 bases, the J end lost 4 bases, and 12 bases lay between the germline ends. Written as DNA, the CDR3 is TGTGCCAGCGTAGAGCGGGCTTACAATGAGCAGTTCTTC. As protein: CASVERAYNEQFF.

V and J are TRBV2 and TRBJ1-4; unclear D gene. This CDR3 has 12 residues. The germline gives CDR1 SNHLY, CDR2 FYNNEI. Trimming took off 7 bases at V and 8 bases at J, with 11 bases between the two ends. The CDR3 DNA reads TGTGCCAGCATTGACGAGTGGGAAAAACTGTTTTTT. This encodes CASIDEWEKLFF.

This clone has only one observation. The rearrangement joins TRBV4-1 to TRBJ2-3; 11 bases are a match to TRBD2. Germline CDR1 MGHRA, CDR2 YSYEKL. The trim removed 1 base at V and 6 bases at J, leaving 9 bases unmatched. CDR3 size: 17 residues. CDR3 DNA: TGCGCCAGCAGCCAAGTTCCCACTAGCGGGGGCCAGGATACGCAGTATTTT. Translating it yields CASSQVPTSGGQDTQYF.

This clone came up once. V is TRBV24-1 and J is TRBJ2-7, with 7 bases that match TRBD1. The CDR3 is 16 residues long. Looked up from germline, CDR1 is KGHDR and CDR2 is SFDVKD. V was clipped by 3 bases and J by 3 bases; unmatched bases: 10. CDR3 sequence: CATSDKKGTDHYEQYF. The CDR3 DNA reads TGTGCCACCAGTGATAAGAAGGGGACAGACCACTACGAGCAGTACTTC.

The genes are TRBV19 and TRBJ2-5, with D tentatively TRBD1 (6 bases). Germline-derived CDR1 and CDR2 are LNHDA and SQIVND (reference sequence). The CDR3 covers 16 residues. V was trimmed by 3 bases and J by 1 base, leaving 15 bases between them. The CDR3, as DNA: TGTGCCAGTAGTATTAAGAGTAGGGGGACCCAAGAGACCCAGTACTTC. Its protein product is CASSIKSRGTQETQYF.

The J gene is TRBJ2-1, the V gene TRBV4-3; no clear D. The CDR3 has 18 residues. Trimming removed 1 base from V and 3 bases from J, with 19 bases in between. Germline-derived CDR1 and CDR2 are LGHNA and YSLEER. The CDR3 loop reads CASSQGVWLAQGYNEQFF. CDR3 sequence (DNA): TGCGCCAGCAGCCAAGGGGTCTGGCTCGCTCAAGGCTACAATGAGCAGTTCTTC.

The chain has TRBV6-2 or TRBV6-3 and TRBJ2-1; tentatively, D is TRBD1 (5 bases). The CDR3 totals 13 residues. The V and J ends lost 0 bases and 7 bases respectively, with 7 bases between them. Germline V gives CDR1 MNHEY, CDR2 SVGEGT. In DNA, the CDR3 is TGTGCCAGCAGTTACTCACGGACAAATGAGCAGTTCTTC. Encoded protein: CASSYSRTNEQFF.

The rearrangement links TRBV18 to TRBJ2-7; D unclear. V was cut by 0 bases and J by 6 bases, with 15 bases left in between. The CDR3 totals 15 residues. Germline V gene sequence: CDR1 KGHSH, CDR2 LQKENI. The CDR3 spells CASSPPNSPAAEQYF. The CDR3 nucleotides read TGTGCCAGCTCACCACCGAACAGCCCCGCGGCCGAGCAGTACTTC.

The CDR3 nucleotides are TGTGCCAGCCGGGGACAGGGGGCGCGAACCGGGGAGCTGTTTTTT. Protein product: CASRGQGARTGELFF. The genes are TRBV19 and TRBJ2-2; 12 bases fit TRBD1. CDR3 length: 15 residues. Germline loops: CDR1 LNHDA, CDR2 SQIVND (reference sequence). The J segment lost 5 bases and the V segment lost 9 bases, leaving 7 bases of the junction unmatched. Full variable domain (rest looked up from reference TRBV19 and TRBJ2-2): DGGITQSPKYLFRKEGQNVTLSCEQNLNHDAMYWYRQDPGQGLRLIYYSQIVNDFQKGDIAEGYSVSREKKESFPLTVTSAQKNPTAFYLCASRGQGARTGELFFGEGSRLTVL.

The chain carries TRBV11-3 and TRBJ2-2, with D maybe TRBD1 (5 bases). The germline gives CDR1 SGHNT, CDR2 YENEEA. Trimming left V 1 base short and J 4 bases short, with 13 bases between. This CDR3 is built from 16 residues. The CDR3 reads CASSLGGAESTGELFF. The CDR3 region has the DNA TGTGCCAGCAGCTTAGGGGGCGCGGAATCCACCGGGGAGCTGTTTTTT.

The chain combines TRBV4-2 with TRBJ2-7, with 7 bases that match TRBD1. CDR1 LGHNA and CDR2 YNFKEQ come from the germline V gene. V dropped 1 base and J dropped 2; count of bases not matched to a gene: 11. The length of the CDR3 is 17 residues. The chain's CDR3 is CASSQGRTGTVPYEQYF. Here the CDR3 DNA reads TGTGCCAGCAGCCAAGGCCGGACCGGGACAGTTCCCTACGAGCAGTACTTC.

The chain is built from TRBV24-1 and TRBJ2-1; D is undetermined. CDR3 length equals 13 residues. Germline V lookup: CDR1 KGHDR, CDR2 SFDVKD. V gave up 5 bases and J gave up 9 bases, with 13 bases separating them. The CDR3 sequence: CATSVPFSGEQFF. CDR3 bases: TGTGCCACCAGTGTCCCGTTCTCAGGTGAGCAGTTCTTC.

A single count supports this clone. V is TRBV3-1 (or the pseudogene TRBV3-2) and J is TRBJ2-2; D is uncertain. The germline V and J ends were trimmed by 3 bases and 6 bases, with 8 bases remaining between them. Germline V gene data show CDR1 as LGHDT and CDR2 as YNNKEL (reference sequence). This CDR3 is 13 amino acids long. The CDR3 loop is CASSQGGPGELFF. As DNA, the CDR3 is TGTGCCAGCAGCCAGGGTGGACCCGGGGAGCTGTTTTTT.

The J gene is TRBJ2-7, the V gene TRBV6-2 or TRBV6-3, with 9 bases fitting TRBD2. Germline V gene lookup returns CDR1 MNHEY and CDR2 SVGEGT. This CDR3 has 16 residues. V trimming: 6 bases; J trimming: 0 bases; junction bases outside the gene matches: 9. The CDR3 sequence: CASSTTSGRSSYEQYF. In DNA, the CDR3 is TGTGCCAGCAGCACCACTAGCGGGCGGAGCTCCTACGAGCAGTACTTC.

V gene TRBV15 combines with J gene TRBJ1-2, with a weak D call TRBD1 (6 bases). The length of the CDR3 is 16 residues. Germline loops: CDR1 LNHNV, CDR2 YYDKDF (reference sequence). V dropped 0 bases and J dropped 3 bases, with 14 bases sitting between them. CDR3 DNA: TGTGCCACCAGCAGAGATGCCCACAGGGTCGACTATGGCTACACCTTC. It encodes CATSRDAHRVDYGYTF.

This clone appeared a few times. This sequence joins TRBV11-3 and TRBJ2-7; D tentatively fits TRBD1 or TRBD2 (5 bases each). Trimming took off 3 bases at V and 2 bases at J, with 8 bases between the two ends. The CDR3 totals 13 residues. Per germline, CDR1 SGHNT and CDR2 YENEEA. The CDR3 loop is CASSFGATYEQYF. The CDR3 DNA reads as TGTGCCAGCAGCTTCGGGGCAACCTACGAGCAGTACTTC.

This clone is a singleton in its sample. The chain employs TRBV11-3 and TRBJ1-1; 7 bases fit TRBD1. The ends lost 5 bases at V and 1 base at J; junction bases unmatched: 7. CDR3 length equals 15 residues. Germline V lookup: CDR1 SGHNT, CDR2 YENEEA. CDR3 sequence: CASSAGRGRNTEAFF. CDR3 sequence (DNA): TGTGCCAGCAGCGCAGGGAGGGGGCGGAACACTGAAGCTTTCTTT.

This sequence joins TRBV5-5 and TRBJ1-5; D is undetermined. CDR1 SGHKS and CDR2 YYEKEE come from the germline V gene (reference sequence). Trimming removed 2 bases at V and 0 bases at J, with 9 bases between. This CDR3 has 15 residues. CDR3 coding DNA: TGTGCCAGCAGCTTACAACAGAATAGCAATCAGCCCCAGCATTTT. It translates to CASSLQQNSNQPQHF.

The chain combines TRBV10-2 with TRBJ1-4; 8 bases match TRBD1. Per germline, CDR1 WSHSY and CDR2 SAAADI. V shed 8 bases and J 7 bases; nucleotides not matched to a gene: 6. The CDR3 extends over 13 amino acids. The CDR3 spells CASRTGSSEKLFF. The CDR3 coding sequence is TGCGCCAGCCGGACAGGGTCGAGTGAAAAACTGTTTTTT.

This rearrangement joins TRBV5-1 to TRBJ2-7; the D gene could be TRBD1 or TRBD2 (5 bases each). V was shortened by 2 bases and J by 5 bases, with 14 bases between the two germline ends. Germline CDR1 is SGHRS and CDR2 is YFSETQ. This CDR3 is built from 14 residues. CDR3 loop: CASSFSGTPNEQYF. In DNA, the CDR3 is TGCGCCAGCAGCTTCTCAGGGACCCCTAACGAGCAGTACTTC. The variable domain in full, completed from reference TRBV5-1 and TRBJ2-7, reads KAGVTQTPRYLIKTRGQQVTLSCSPISGHRSVSWYQQTPGQGLQFLFEYFSETQRNKGNFPGRFSGRQFSNSRSEMNVSTLELGDSALYLCASSFSGTPNEQYFGPGTRLTVT.

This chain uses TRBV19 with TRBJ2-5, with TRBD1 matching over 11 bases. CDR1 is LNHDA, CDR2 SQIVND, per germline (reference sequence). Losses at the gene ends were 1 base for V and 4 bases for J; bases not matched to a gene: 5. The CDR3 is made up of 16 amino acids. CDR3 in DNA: TGTGCCAGTAGTATAGGCGGGACAGGGGGAGGAGAGACCCAGTACTTC. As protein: CASSIGGTGGGETQYF.